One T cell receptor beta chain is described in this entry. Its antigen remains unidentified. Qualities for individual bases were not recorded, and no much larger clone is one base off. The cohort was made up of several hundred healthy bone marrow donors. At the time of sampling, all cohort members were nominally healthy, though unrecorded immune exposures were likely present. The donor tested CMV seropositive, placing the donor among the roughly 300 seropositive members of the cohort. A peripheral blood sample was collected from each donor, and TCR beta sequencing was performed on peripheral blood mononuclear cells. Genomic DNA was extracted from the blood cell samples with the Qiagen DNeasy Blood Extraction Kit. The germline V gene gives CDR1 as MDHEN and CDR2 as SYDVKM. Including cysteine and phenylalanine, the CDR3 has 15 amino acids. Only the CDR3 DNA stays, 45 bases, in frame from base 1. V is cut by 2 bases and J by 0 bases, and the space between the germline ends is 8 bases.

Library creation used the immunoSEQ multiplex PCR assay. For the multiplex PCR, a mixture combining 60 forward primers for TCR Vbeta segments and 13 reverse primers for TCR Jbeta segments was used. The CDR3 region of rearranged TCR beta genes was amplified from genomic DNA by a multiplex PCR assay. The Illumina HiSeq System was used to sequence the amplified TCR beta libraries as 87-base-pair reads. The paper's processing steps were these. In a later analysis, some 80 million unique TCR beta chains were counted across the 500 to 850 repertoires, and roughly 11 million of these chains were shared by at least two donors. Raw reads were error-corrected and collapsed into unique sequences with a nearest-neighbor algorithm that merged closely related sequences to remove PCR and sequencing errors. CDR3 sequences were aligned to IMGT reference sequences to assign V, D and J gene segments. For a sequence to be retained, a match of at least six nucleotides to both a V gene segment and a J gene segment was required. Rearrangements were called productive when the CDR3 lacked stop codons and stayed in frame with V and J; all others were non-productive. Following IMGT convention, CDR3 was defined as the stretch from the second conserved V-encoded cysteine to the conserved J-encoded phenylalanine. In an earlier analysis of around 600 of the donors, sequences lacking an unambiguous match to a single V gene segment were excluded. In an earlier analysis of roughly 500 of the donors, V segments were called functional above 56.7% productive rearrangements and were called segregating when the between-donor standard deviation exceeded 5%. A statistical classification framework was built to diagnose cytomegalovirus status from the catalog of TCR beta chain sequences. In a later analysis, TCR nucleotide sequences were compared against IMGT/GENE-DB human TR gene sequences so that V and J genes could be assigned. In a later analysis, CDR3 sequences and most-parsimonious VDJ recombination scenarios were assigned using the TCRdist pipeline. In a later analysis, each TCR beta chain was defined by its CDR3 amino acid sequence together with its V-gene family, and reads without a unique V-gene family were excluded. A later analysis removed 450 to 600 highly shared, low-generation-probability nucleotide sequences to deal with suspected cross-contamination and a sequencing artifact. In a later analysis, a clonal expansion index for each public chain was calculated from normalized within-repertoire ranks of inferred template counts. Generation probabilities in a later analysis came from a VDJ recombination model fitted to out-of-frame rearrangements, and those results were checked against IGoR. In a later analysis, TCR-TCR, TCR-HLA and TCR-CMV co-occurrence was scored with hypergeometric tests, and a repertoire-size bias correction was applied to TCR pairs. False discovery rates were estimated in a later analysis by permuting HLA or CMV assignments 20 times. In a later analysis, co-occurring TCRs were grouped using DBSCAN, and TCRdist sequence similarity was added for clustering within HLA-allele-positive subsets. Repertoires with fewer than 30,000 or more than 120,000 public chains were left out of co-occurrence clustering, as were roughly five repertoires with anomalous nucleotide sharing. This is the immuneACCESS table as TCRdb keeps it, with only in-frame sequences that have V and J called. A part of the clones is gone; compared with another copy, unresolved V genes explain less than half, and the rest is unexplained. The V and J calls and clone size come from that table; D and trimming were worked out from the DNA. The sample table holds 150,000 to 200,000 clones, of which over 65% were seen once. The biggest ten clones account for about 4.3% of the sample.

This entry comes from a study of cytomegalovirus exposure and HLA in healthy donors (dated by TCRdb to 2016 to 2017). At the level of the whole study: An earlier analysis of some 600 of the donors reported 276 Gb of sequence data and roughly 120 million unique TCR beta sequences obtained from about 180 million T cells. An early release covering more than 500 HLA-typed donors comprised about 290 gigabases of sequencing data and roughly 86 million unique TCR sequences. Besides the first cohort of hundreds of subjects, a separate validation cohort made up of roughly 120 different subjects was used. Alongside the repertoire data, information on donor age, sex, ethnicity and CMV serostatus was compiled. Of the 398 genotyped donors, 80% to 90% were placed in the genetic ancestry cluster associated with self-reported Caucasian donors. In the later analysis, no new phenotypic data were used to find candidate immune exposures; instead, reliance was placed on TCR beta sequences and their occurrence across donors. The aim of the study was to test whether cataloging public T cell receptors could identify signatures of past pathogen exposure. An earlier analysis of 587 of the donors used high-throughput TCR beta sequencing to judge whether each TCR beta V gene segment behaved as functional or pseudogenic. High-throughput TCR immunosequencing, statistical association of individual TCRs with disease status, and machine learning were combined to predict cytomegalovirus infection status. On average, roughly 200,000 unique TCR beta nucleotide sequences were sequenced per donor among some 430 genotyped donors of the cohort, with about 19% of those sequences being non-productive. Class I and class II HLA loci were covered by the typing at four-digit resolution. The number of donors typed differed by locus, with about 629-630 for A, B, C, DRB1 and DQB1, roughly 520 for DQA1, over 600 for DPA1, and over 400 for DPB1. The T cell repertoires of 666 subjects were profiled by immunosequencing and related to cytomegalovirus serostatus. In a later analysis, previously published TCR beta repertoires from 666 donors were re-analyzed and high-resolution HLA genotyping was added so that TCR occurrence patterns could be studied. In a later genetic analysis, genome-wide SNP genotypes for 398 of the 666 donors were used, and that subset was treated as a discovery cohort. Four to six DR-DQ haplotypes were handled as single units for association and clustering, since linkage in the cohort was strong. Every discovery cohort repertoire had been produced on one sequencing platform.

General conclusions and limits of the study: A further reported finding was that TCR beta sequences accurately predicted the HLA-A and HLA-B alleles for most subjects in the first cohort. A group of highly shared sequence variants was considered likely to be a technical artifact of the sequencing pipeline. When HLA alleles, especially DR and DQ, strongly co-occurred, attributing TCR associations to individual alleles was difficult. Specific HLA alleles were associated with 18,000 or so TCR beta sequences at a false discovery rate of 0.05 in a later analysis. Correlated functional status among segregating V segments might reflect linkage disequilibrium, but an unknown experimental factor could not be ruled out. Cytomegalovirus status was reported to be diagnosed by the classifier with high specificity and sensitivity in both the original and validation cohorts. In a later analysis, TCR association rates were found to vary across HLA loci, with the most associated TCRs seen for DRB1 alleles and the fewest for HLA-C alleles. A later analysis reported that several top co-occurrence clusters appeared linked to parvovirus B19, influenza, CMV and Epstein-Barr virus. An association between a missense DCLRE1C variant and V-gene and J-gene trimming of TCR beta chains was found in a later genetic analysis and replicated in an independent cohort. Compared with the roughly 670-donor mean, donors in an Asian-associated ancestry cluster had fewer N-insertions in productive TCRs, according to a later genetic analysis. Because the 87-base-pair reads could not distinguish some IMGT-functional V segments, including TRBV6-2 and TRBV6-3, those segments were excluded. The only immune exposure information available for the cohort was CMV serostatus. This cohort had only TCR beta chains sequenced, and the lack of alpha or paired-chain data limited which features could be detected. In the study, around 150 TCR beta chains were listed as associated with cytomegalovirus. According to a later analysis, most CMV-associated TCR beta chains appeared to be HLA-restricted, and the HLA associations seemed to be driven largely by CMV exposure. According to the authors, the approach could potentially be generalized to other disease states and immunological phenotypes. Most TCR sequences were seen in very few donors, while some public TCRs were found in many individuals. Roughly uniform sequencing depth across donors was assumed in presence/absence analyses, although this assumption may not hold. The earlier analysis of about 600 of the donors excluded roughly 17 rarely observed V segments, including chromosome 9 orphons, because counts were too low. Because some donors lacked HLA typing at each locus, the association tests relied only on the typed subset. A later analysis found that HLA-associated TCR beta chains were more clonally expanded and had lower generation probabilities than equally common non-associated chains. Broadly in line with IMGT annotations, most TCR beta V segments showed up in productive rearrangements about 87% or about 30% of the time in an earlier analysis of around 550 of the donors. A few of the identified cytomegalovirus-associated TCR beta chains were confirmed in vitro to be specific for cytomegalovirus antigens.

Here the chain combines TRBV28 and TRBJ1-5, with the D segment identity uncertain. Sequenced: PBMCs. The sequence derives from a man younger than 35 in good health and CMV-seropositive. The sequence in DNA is TGTGCCAGCAGTTTAGTACACCATAGCAATCAGCCCCAGCATTTT. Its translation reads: CASSLVHHSNQPQHF.